This T cell receptor beta chain was captured in a study of blood T cell repertoires in COVID-19. Sequencing used immunoSEQ multiplex PCR; TCRdb keeps in-frame clones, though not all of them. The sample contains about 280,000 clones, less than 95% of which appear only once. The J segment lost 4 bases and the V segment lost 12 bases, leaving 0 bases of the junction unmatched. CDR1 and CDR2 (germline): KGHDR, SFDVKD. The CDR3 contains 10 residues. The sample consisted of PBMCs or T cells enriched from blood (not recorded which). The sequence was obtained from a man aged 35 to 55 who had been exposed to COVID-19. This chain uses TRBV24-1 with TRBJ2-5, with 8 positions matching TRBD2. CDR3 sequence reads: CAAGGETQYF. CDR3 nucleotide sequence: TGTGCCGCGGGGGGAGAGACCCAGTACTTC.